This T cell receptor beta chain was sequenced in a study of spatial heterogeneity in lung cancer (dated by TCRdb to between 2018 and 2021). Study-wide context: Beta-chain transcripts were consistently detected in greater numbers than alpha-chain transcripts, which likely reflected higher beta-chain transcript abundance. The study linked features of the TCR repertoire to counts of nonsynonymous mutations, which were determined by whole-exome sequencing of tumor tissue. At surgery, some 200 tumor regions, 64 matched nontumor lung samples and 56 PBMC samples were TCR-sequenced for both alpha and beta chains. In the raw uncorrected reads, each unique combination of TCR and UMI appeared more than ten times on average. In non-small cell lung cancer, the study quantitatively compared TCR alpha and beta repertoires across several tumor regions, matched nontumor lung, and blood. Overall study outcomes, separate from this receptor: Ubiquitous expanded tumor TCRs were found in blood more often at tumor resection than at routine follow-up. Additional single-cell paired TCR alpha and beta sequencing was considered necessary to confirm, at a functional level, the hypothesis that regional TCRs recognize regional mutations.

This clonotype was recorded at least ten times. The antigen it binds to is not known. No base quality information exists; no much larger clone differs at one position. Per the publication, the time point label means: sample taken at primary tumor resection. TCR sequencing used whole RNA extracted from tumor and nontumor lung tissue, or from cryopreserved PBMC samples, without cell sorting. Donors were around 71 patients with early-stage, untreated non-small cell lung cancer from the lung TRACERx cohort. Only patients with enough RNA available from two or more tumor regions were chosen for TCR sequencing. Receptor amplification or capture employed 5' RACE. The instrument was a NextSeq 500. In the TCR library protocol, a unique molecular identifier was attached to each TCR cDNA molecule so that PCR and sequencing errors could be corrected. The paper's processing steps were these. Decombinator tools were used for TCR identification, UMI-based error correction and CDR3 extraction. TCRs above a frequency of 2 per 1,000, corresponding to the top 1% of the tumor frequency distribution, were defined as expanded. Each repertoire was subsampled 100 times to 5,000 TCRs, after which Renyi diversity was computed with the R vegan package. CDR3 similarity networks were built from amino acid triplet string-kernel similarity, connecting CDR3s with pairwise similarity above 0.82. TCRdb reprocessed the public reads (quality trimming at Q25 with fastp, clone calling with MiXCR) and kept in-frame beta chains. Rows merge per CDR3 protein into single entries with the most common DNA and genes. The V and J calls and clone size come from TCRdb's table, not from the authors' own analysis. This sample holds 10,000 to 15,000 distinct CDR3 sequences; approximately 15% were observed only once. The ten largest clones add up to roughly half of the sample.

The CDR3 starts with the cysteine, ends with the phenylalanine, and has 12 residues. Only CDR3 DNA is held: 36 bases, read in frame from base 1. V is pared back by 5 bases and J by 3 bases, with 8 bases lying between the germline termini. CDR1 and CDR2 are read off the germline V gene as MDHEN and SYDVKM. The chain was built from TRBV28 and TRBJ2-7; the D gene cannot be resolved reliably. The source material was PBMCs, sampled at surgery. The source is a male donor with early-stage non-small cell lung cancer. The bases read TGTGCCAGCAGTCGGTTGTTCTACGAGCAGTACTTC. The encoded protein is CASSRLFYEQYF. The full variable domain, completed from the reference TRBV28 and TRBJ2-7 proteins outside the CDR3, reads DVKVTQSSRYLVKRTGEKVFLECVQDMDHENMFWYRQDPGLGLRLIYFSYDVKMKEKGDIPEGYSVSREKKERFSLILESASTNQTSMYLCASSRLFYEQYFGPGTRLTVT.